This record concerns one T cell receptor beta chain sequence. The antigen remains unidentified. The data derive from a study of T cell responses to AZD1222 COVID-19 vaccine. TCRdb keeps only in-frame clones here, not all; method: immunoSEQ multiplex PCR. The repertoire holds about 140,000 clones, with roughly 93% as singletons. Whole-study results and caveats: In a largely white British group with more females than males, clonal diversity was possibly underestimated. Only a handful of AZD1222 recipients were seropositive at baseline.

The CDR3 runs to 15 residues. Germline V CDR1 and CDR2: SGDLS, YYNGEE. Trimming took 1 base from V and 0 from J, leaving 7 bases between them. The material was peripheral blood, obtained on day 0 of AZD1222 vaccination. This clonotype was obtained from an adult in good health. The chain is built from TRBV9 and TRBJ1-4; unclear D gene. CDR3 region: CASSVTGATNEKLFF. CDR3 bases: TGTGCCAGCAGCGTAACCGGAGCAACTAATGAAAAACTGTTTTTT.